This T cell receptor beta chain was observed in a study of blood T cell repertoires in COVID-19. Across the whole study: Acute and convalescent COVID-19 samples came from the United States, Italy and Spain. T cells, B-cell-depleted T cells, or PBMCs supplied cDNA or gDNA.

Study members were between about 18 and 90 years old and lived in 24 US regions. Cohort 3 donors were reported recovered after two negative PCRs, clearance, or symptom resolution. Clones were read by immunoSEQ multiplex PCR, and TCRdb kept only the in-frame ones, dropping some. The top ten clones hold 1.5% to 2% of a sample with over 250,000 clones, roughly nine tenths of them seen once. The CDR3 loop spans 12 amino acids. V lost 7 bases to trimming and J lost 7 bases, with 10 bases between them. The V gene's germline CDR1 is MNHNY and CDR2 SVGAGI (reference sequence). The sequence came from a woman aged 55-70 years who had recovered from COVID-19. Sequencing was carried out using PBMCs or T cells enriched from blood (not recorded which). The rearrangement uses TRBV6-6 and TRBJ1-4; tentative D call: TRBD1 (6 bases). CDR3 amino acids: CASNQGPEKLFF. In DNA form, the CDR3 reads TGTGCCAGCAACCAGGGGCCTGAAAAACTGTTTTTT.